A selection of T cell receptor beta chains follows, all from one sample in a study of a mutant IDH1 vaccine in newly diagnosed glioma. The protocol was immunoSEQ multiplex PCR, while the TCRdb copy is restricted to in-frame clones and leaves out a portion. The repertoire consists of roughly 30,000 clones, with around 85% occurring once and the leading ten covering about 24%. Which antigens these TCRs recognize remains unknown. This specimen consisted of PBMCs, obtained from a glioma patient whose treatment included an IDH1 peptide vaccine. The origin of the receptors is a young man with glioma. Both conserved end residues are part of each CDR3. D genes are given only for firm matches. Size is omitted from some rows. Given values are once, few, many or a class for expanded clones.

.	TRBJ1-2	TRBV4-1	.	CASSQEEAYYGYTF	TGCGCCAGCAGCCAAGAAGAGGCTTACTATGGCTACACCTTC
.	TRBJ1-2	TRBV2	.	CASSEKAANYGYTF	TGTGCCAGCAGTGAAAAGGCAGCTAACTATGGCTACACCTTC
.	TRBJ2-1	TRBV14	.	CASSQSDSFSYNEQFF	TGTGCCAGCAGCCAGTCGGATAGCTTTTCCTACAATGAGCAGTTCTTC
.	TRBJ1-1	TRBV4-1	.	CASSQDPARGTEAFF	TGCGCCAGCAGCCAAGATCCTGCCAGGGGCACTGAAGCTTTCTTT
TRBD1	TRBJ1-5	TRBV19	.	CASSTGQGVQPQHF	TGTGCCAGTAGTACAGGACAGGGGGTTCAGCCCCAGCATTTT
.	TRBJ2-7	TRBV4-1	once	CASSQLLWGEQYF	TGCGCCAGCAGCCAACTTCTGTGGGGCGAGCAGTACTTC
TRBD2	TRBJ2-7	TRBV2	.	CASSDLAGGGYEQYF	TGTGCCAGCAGTGACCTAGCGGGAGGAGGCTACGAGCAGTACTTC
TRBD1	TRBJ1-1	TRBV5-6	.	CASSLWWKGAVDTEAFF	TGTGCCAGCAGCTTGTGGTGGAAGGGGGCAGTGGACACTGAAGCTTTCTTT
.	TRBJ2-1	TRBV27	.	CASSLLAGSYNEQFF	TGTGCCAGCAGTTTATTAGCAGGGTCCTACAATGAGCAGTTCTTC
.	TRBJ2-3	TRBV5-4	.	CASSFGGTLTDTQYF	TGTGCCAGCAGCTTCGGGGGAACTCTCACAGATACGCAGTATTTT
.	TRBJ2-5	TRBV9	.	CASSGGGRFRTHMNAQETQYF	TGTGCCAGCAGCGGCGGGGGCAGATTTCGGACCCATATGAACGCCCAAGAGACCCAGTACTTC
TRBD1	TRBJ1-1	TRBV28	.	CASSSSRGTNTEAFF	TGTGCCAGCAGTTCGTCCAGGGGGACAAACACTGAAGCTTTCTTT
.	TRBJ1-5	TRBV4-1	few	CASSQELARNQPQHF	TGCGCCAGCAGCCAAGAATTGGCCCGCAATCAGCCCCAGCATTTT
TRBD2	TRBJ2-1	TRBV7-9	few	CASSGRLAGEVNEQFF	TGTGCCAGCAGCGGGAGACTAGCGGGAGAGGTAAATGAGCAGTTCTTC
TRBD1	TRBJ1-1	TRBV5-1	once	CASSLNDRAAFF	TGCGCCAGCAGCCTCAACGACAGGGCCGCTTTCTTT
TRBD2	TRBJ2-3	TRBV4-1	.	CASSQAGEGDTQYF	TGCGCCAGCAGCCAGGCGGGAGAGGGAGATACGCAGTATTTT
.	TRBJ2-2	TRBV18	.	CASSPGEPRTGELFF	TGTGCCAGCTCACCAGGAGAGCCCCGAACCGGGGAGCTGTTTTTT
.	TRBJ1-2	TRBV2	.	CASSEQGNYGYTF	TGTGCCAGCAGTGAACAGGGAAACTATGGCTACACCTTC
TRBD1	TRBJ1-2	TRBV19	.	CASSIVWRQGYGYTF	TGTGCCAGTAGTATCGTGTGGAGACAGGGCTATGGCTACACCTTC
TRBD2	TRBJ2-7	TRBV7-6	.	CASSLGGGAGSIAGAYEQYF	TGTGCCAGCAGCTTAGGGGGCGGGGCAGGGAGCATAGCGGGCGCTTACGAGCAGTACTTC
TRBD1	TRBJ2-7	TRBV18	once	CASSPLTPTGSSGYEQYF	TGTGCCAGCTCACCCCTAACCCCGACAGGGTCAAGCGGCTACGAGCAGTACTTC
TRBD2	TRBJ2-5	TRBV15	.	CATSREGETSGGKETQYF	TGTGCCACCAGCAGAGAGGGAGAGACTAGCGGGGGGAAAGAGACCCAGTACTTC
.	TRBJ2-5	TRBV4-1	.	CASSPGMLETQYF	TGCGCCAGCAGCCCTGGGATGTTAGAGACCCAGTACTTC
TRBD1	TRBJ1-5	TRBV18	once	CASSPTRTGGFGNQPQHF	TGTGCCAGCTCACCAACGCGGACAGGGGGGTTCGGCAATCAGCCCCAGCATTTT
TRBD1	TRBJ2-1	TRBV27	few	CASSTGTGSSSYNEQFF	TGTGCCAGCAGTACCGGGACAGGGAGTAGCTCCTACAATGAGCAGTTCTTC
.	TRBJ1-5	TRBV6-1	.	CASSEAIGSTPQHF	TGTGCCAGCAGTGAAGCGATTGGCTCGACCCCGCAGCATTTT
TRBD1	TRBJ2-7	TRBV7-2	.	CASSFDGQGFNEQYF	TGTGCCAGCAGCTTTGATGGACAGGGGTTTAACGAGCAGTACTTC
.	TRBJ2-1	TRBV27	few	CASSLSGTRGLPYNEQFF	TGTGCCAGCAGTTTATCGGGAACCAGGGGACTCCCCTACAATGAGCAGTTCTTC
.	TRBJ1-2	TRBV14	.	CASSQGTVGVRSRYTF	TGTGCCAGCAGCCAAGGGACAGTCGGGGTGAGGAGCCGCTACACCTTC
TRBD1	TRBJ2-6	TRBV9	.	CASSGGTGAVSGANVLTF	TGTGCCAGCAGCGGAGGGACAGGGGCTGTCTCTGGGGCCAACGTCCTGACTTTC
.	TRBJ1-2	TRBV6-1	.	CASSGFLRLGPYGYTF	TGTGCCAGCAGTGGATTTCTCCGGCTCGGGCCTTATGGCTACACCTTC
.	TRBJ2-2	TRBV2	.	CASSELSRRDTGELFF	TGTGCCAGCAGTGAATTAAGTAGGAGGGACACCGGGGAGCTGTTTTTT
TRBD2	TRBJ2-7	TRBV5-1	.	CASSFSGGAYEQYF	TGCGCCAGCAGCTTTTCCGGGGGGGCCTACGAGCAGTACTTC
.	TRBJ2-7	TRBV5-1	.	CASSLAPTYEQYF	TGCGCCAGCAGCTTGGCTCCGACCTACGAGCAGTACTTC
.	TRBJ2-4	TRBV4-1	.	CASSQERQTAKNIQYF	TGCGCCAGCAGCCAAGAAAGACAGACGGCCAAAAACATTCAGTACTTC